A single sample is the source of the 14 T cell receptor beta chains below, sequenced in a study of technical replicates of blood from four donors. The method was immunoSEQ multiplex PCR; TCRdb's version includes in-frame clones alone and lacks a portion of them. Of roughly 100,000 clones listed, approximately 95% are singletons. Material for sequencing was T cells isolated from PBMCs. These receptors were taken from a human donor in good health.

In DNA, the CDR3 is TGTGCCAGCAAGAGACTAGCGGGAGCGGGCAATGAGCAGTTCTTC. Its protein is CASKRLAGAGNEQFF. This chain uses TRBV2 with TRBJ2-1; TRBD2 matches 12 bases. The V and J ends lost 7 bases and 6 bases, in that order; junction bases with no gene match: 7. CDR3 length: 15 residues. Germline V CDR1 and CDR2: SNHLY, FYNNEI.

The CDR3 DNA reads as TGTGCCAGTAGTCCTACGGGTCCGAACACCGGGGAGCTGTTTTTT. It is translated as CASSPTGPNTGELFF. The chain recombines TRBV19 with TRBJ2-2, with unresolved D. The CDR3 consists of 15 residues. Looked up from germline, CDR1 is LNHDA and CDR2 is SQIVND (reference sequence). V lost 5 bases, J lost 0 bases, and 10 bases lay in between.

The rearrangement uses TRBV30 and TRBJ1-1, with a possible D match to TRBD1 (5 bases). The CDR3 has 13 amino acids. V was trimmed by 4 bases and J by 7 bases, leaving 16 bases between them. Germline CDR1 is GTSNPN and CDR2 is SVGIG (reference sequence). CDR3 sequence: CAWKPQGHVEAFF. The CDR3 DNA follows: TGTGCCTGGAAACCGCAGGGTCACGTTGAAGCTTTCTTT.

The V and J genes are TRBV4-1 and TRBJ1-2; D is possibly TRBD1 (5 bases). Trimming removed 1 base from V and 7 bases from J, with 13 bases in between. The CDR3 has 14 residues. Per the germline V gene, CDR1 is MGHRA and CDR2 is YSYEKL. The CDR3 DNA reads TGCGCCAGCAGCCAAGTGGCGGGGGGGGGTGGCTACACCTTC. Translated, it gives CASSQVAGGGGYTF.

V is TRBV5-6 and J is TRBJ2-7, with D maybe TRBD2 (6 bases). The V end was cut by 7 bases, the J end by 0 bases, with 20 bases between. Germline V gene sequence: CDR1 SGHDT, CDR2 YYEEEE. The CDR3 contains 16 residues. CDR3 in amino acids: CASSILSGLSSYEQYF. The CDR3 DNA reads TGTGCCAGCTCAATCTTGTCGGGACTTAGCTCCTACGAGCAGTACTTC.

This rearrangement joins TRBV13 to TRBJ2-1; D gene ambiguous. Trimming pared 1 base from V and 0 bases from J, leaving 7 bases between. Germline CDR1 reads PRHDT; CDR2 reads FYEKMQ (reference sequence). The CDR3 covers 15 residues. CDR3 loop: CASSLVVVSYNEQFF. The CDR3, as DNA: TGTGCCAGCAGCTTAGTAGTTGTCTCCTACAATGAGCAGTTCTTC.

This chain connects TRBV2 to TRBJ2-1, with D possibly TRBD1 on 5 matching bases. This CDR3 comprises 15 residues. V was trimmed by 3 bases and J by 7 bases, leaving 16 bases between them. CDR1 is SNHLY, CDR2 FYNNEI, per germline. The CDR3 here is CASSEDTSRTNEQFF. The CDR3 nucleotides read TGTGCCAGCAGTGAGGACACCTCTAGGACAAATGAGCAGTTCTTC.

The rearrangement uses TRBV7-9 and TRBJ1-3; D is unclear. The germline gives CDR1 SEHNR, CDR2 FQNEAQ (reference sequence). This CDR3 is 16 amino acids long. Trimming pared 5 bases from V and 0 bases from J, leaving 14 bases between. The CDR3 DNA reads TGTGCCAGCAGCACCTGGACTTACAGCTCTGGAAACACCATATATTTT. Its translation: CASSTWTYSSGNTIYF.

The rearrangement uses TRBV5-4 and TRBJ2-7, with 15 bases aligning to TRBD2. Germline V gene lookup returns CDR1 SGHNT and CDR2 YYREEE (reference sequence). The junction had 8 bases not matched to a gene; V was cut back by 4 bases and J by 6 bases. This CDR3 is built from 16 residues. The CDR3 DNA reads TGTGCCAGCAGCACCGGACTAGCGGGAGGGGGGGGCGAGCAGTACTTC. This gives the protein CASSTGLAGGGGEQYF.

This rearrangement joins TRBV27 to TRBJ2-5; 9 nucleotides match TRBD2. Germline assignment: CDR1 MNHEY and CDR2 SMNVEV (reference sequence). The CDR3 is made up of 16 amino acids. J was trimmed by 5 bases and V by 7 bases; bases with no gene match: 14. The CDR3 protein is CASTSAGGPLGETQYF. The CDR3 DNA is TGTGCCAGCACCTCGGCGGGAGGGCCGCTGGGGGAGACCCAGTACTTC.

This chain connects TRBV12-1 to TRBJ1-1; TRBD1, the table's D call, was not compared with the DNA. TRBV12-1 is tagged as a pseudogene. The CDR3 loop spans 16 amino acids. The CDR3 DNA reads TGTGCCAGCAGCTCCGCCCCGGGACACCTGAACACTGAAGCTTTCTTT. It is translated as CASSSAPGHLNTEAFF.

V is TRBV28 and J is TRBJ1-5; TRBD1 matches 7 bases. There are 15 residues in the CDR3. Trimming took 4 bases from V and 3 from J; bases not matched to a gene: 6. Germline CDR1 and CDR2: MDHEN and SYDVKM. Written as DNA, the CDR3 is TGTGCCAGCAGTTCGTCACAGGGGCCCAATCAGCCCCAGCATTTT. This sequence encodes CASSSSQGPNQPQHF.

The chain recombines TRBV29-1 with TRBJ1-1; perhaps TRBD1 as D (5 bases). Germline V gives CDR1 SQVTM, CDR2 ANQGSEA. The CDR3 loop spans 13 amino acids. Trimming took off 3 bases at V and 0 bases at J, with 8 bases between the two ends. The CDR3 DNA sequence: TGCAGCGTTGATACGGGGGTGAACACTGAAGCTTTCTTT. This encodes CSVDTGVNTEAFF.

The chain combines TRBV7-3 with TRBJ2-3; D uncertain. The V end lost 3 bases, the J end lost 6 bases, and 7 bases lay between the germline ends. The germline CDR1 and CDR2 sequences are SGHTA and FQGTGA. The CDR3 runs to 12 residues. In DNA, the CDR3 is TGTGCCAGCAGCTTTACTTCGGATACGCAGTATTTT. It encodes CASSFTSDTQYF.